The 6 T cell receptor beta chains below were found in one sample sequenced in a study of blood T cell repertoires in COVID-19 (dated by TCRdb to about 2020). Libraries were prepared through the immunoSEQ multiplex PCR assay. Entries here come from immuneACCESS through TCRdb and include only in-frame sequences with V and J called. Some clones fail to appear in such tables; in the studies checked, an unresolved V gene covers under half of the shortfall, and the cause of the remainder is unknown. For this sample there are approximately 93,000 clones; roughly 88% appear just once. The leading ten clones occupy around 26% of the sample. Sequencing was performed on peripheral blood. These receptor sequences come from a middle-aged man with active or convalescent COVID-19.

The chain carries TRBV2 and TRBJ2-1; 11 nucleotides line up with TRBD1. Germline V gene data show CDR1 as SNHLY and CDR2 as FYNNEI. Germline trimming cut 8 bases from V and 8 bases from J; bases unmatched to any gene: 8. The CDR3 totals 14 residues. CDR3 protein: CASAKGQGGDEQFF. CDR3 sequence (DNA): TGTGCCAGCGCAAAGGGACAGGGGGGCGATGAGCAGTTCTTC.

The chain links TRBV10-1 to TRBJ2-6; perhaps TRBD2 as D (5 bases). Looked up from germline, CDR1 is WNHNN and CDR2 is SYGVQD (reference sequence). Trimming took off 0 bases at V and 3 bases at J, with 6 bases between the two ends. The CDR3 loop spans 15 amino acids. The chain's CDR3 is CASSESGDGANVLTF. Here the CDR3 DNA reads TGCGCCAGCAGTGAGTCCGGGGATGGGGCCAACGTCCTGACTTTC.

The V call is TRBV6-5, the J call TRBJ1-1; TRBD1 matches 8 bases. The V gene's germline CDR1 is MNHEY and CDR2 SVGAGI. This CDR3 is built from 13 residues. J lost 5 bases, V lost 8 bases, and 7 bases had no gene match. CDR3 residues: CASGRTGSTEAFF. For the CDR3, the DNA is TGTGCCAGCGGAAGGACAGGGAGTACTGAAGCTTTCTTT.

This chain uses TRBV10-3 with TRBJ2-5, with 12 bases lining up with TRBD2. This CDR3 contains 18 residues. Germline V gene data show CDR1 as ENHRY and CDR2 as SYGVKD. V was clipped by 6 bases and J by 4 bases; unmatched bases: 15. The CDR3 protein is CAIRTTSTSGRSGETQYF. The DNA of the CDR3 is TGTGCCATCAGGACGACCAGCACTAGCGGGAGGTCTGGAGAGACCCAGTACTTC.

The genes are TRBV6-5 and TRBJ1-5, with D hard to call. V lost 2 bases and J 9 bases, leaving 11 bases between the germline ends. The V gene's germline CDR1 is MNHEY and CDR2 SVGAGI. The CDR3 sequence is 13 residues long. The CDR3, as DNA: TGTGCCAGCAGTTACGCAGGCTCTGGGCCCCAGCATTTT. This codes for CASSYAGSGPQHF.

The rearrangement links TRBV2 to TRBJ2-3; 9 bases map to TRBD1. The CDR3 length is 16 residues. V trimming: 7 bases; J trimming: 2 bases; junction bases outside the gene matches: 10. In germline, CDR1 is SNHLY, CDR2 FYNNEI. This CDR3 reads CASTLMTGGPTDTQYF. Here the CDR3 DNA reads TGTGCCAGCACCCTAATGACAGGGGGACCCACAGATACGCAGTATTTT.